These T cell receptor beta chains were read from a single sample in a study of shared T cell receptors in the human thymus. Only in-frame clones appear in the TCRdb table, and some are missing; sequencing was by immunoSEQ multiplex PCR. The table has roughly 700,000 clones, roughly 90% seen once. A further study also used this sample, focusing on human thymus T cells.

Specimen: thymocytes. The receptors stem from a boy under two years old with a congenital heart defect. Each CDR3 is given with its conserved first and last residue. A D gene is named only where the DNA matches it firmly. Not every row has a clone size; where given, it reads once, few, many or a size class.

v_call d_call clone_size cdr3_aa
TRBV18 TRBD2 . CTSSPLAAFSYEQYF
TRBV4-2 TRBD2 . CASSQGGTSGNEQFF
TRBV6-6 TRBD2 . CASSAILAGGYEQYF
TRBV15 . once CATSSRHRYNEQFF
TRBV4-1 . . CASSPDSFQETQYF
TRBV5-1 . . CASSLVGGNEQFF
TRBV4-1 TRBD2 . CASSQDSGSGYEQYF
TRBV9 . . CASSVCTGDADTQYF
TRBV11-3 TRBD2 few CASSSQREETLYF
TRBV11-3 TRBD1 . CASSRQGRIGNTIYF
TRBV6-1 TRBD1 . CASGINRGLAGELFF
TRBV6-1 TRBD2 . CASSEGAWSSGPSFIHEQYF
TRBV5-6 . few CASSLDSEFQETQYF
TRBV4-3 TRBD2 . CASSPRLAAYNEQFF
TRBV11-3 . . CASSRRKGGIRTEAFF
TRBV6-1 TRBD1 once CASSDAGQGDPCGYTF
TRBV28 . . CASNSPYATNEKLFF
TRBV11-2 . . CASSLAGRRNTEAFF
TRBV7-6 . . CASSLGGEGYTF
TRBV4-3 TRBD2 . CASSHLRERGSTDTQYF
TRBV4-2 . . CASSQAGQPQHF
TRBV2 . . CASGPGGAYGYTF
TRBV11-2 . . CASSLVETGCNEKLFF
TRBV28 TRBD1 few CASSLEQGVKQFF
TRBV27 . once CASSPRQPWSSGANVLTF
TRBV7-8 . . CASSQFYGRDNQPQHF
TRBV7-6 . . CASSEKTGYGNTEAFF
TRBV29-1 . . CSVELGAPNGSLSYEQYF
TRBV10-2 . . CASSAGSPYEQYF
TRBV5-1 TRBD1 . CASSFGGVGGTEGNEQFF
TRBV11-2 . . CASSPIGNTGELFF
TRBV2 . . CASSERVYEQYF
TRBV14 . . CASRREGFSGNTIYF
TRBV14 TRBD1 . CASSQDRGDRATSNYGYTF
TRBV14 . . CASSPEETETYEQYF
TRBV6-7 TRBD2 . CASSGTSGYNEQFF
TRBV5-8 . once CASSYRVEAFF
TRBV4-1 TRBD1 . CASSQVAGTGGNTIYF
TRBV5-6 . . CASSFTSPNEQFF
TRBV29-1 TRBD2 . CSVPLAGVHEQFF
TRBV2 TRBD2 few CASSALGGLAGTGANVLTF
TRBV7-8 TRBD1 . CASSGDRGLRQPQHF
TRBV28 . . CASSPLGGHPGELFF
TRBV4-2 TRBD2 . CASSQGSGTDSYEQYF
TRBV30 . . CAWSVSPEAGANVLTF
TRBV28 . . CASSISGVPSYEQYF
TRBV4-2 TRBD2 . CASSHLAGGGGGEQYF
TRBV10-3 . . CAIREQGGNQPQHF
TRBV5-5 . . CASSWERDTEAFF
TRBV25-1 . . CASSPRRADQETQYF
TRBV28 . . CASGTRPSNQPQHF
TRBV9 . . CASSGNGHTEKLFF
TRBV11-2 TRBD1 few CASSPKTGGIGYVYEQYF
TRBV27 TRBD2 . CASQPRREGEETQYF
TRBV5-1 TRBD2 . CASSLYREGRTDTQYF
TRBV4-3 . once CASSQEEETDEAFF
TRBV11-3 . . CASSPHREGYEQYF